This TCR beta chain emerged from a study of technical replicates of blood from several donors. This clone was detected only once. CDR3 length: 15 residues. CDR1 SGDLS and CDR2 YYNGEE come from the germline V gene. The germline V and J ends were trimmed by 1 base and 4 bases, with 14 bases remaining between them. TCRdb's copy holds only in-frame clones and misses some; the assay was immunoSEQ multiplex PCR. The sample has roughly 51,000 clones, 90% to 95% seen once. Source material: PBMCs. The receptor comes from a human donor in good health. Some clones in this sample may be carry-over from other donors' samples. This chain joins TRBV9 and TRBJ1-1; D perhaps matches TRBD1 (6 bases). In nucleotides, the CDR3 is TGTGCCAGCAGCGTATCGTTAGGGACACCCACTGAAGCTTTCTTT. Translated: CASSVSLGTPTEAFF.